This T cell receptor (beta chain) was recovered during a study of cytomegalovirus exposure and HLA in healthy donors. The CDR3 totals 11 residues. The germline CDR1 and CDR2 sequences are SEHNR and FQNEAQ (reference sequence). V dropped 5 bases and J dropped 11; count of bases not matched to a gene: 3. 13 Jbeta primers and 60 Vbeta primers were used for the PCR. Clones were read by immunoSEQ multiplex PCR, and TCRdb kept only the in-frame ones, dropping some. The sample consists of about 200,000 clones, around 75% of them appearing once. This receptor was obtained from a male donor in good health and CMV-seropositive. The chain has TRBV7-9 and TRBJ2-7; 10 nucleotides align to TRBD1. Sequencing input: PBMCs. The CDR3 DNA reads as TGTGCCAGCAGCCGACAGGGGGCTGAGTACTTC. It codes for CASSRQGAEYF.